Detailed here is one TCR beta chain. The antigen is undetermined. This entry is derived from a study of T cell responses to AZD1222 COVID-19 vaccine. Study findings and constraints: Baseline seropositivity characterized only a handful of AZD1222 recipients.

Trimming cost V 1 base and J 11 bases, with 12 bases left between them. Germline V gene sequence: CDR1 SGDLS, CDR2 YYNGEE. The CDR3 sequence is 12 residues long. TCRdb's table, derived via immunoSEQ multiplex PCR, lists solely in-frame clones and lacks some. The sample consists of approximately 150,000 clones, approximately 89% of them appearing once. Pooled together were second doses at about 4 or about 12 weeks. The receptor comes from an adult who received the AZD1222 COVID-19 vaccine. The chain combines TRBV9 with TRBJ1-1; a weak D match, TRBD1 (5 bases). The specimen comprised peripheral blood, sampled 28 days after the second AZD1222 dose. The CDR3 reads CASSVNRGEAFF. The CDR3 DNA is TGTGCCAGCAGCGTAAATCGGGGGGAGGCTTTCTTT.